The entry that follows covers one T cell receptor (beta chain) sequence. V was clipped by 5 bases and J by 2 bases, with 7 bases between them. In germline, CDR1 is LNHDA, CDR2 SQIVND (reference sequence). This CDR3 spans 12 amino acids. This sample stems from a study of blood T cell repertoires in COVID-19. Across the study: Acute and convalescent COVID-19 specimens originated in the United States, Italy and Spain.

Original handling: From reference gene primer amplification, estimates of nucleated cell counts were derived. The method was immunoSEQ multiplex PCR; TCRdb's version includes in-frame clones alone and lacks a portion of them. V and J calls and clone size are as listed in that table; D and trimming were resolved from the DNA. The sample holds about 300,000 clones, roughly 82% seen once. The rearrangement joins TRBV19 to TRBJ2-7; no clear D gene. The sequence derives from a woman aged 50 to 60 with acute or convalescent COVID-19. The sequencing sample was made of peripheral blood. The chain's CDR3 is CASSPRTYEQYF. CDR3 bases: TGTGCCAGTAGTCCCAGGACCTACGAGCAGTACTTC.